These 31 T cell receptor beta chains were sequenced from one sample in a study of glioma-infiltrating T cells. Amplification of TCR alpha and beta CDR3 regions from RNA used iRepertoire nested multiplex PCR. MiXCR was run by TCRdb on the multiplex PCR reads, yielding one entry per CDR3 protein. The table records over 120,000 distinct CDR3 sequences, about two fifths of them present only once. Sequencing input: glioma tissue, nonneoplastic brain tissue, or PBMCs (not recorded which). The source of these receptors is a human donor with low-grade glioma or glioblastoma, undergoing nonglioma brain surgery, or in good health (not recorded which).

The chain couples TRBV20-1 to TRBJ2-1; D might be TRBD1 (6 bases). V was clipped by 6 bases and J by 1 base, with 16 bases between them. The CDR3 length is 15 residues. Looked up from germline, CDR1 is DFQATT and CDR2 is SNEGSKA (reference sequence). This CDR3 is CSAPRGTPSYNEQFF. The CDR3 DNA reads TGCAGTGCCCCTAGGGGGACACCATCCTACAATGAGCAGTTCTTC.

The chain combines TRBV19 with TRBJ1-3, with D unclear. The CDR3 has 11 amino acids. The V end was cut by 6 bases, the J end by 2 bases, with 2 bases between. The germline gives CDR1 LNHDA, CDR2 SQIVND (reference sequence). The CDR3 loop is CASRAGNTIYF. Here the CDR3 DNA reads TGTGCCAGTAGGGCTGGAAACACCATATATTTT.

The rearrangement joins TRBV7-3 to TRBJ2-5; no clear D gene. V was pared by 4 bases and J by 4 bases, with 10 bases between. The CDR3 is 13 residues long. Germline lookup yields CDR1 SGHTA and CDR2 FQGTGA. CDR3 sequence reads: CASSSGPSETQYF. Here the CDR3 DNA reads TGTGCCAGCAGCTCCGGGCCGTCAGAGACCCAGTACTTC.

V and J are TRBV5-4 and TRBJ2-1; D perhaps matches TRBD2 (6 bases). This CDR3 contains 11 residues. V lost 4 bases, J lost 8 bases, and 7 bases lay in between. Germline CDR1 reads SGHNT; CDR2 reads YYREEE (reference sequence). This CDR3 is CASSASDEQFF. CDR3 in DNA: TGTGCCAGCAGCGCTAGCGATGAGCAGTTCTTC. The full variable domain, its missing parts supplied by reference TRBV5-4 and TRBJ2-1, is ETGVTQSPTHLIKTRGQQVTLRCSSQSGHNTVSWYQQALGQGPQFIFQYYREEENGRGNFPPRFSGLQFPNYSSELNVNALELDDSALYLCASSASDEQFFGPGTRLTVL.

On this clonotype: A read error may produce the germline difference seen at one junction end. This rearrangement joins TRBV11-2 to TRBJ2-7; TRBD1 or TRBD2 may be the D gene (6 bases each). CDR1 SGHAT and CDR2 FQNNGV come from the germline V gene. The CDR3 loop spans 12 amino acids. The CDR3 region is CASSLSGARSWF. The CDR3 region has the DNA TGTGCCAGCAGCTTATCGGGGGCGCGCTCGTGGTTC.

In this sample, this clonotype turned up a few times. CDR3 amino acids: CASSPRRTDSGEQYF. In DNA form, the CDR3 reads TGCGCCAGCAGCCCCCGGAGGACGGACAGCGGCGAGCAGTACTTC. This chain joins TRBV4-1 and TRBJ2-7; TRBD1 is a possible D gene (6 bases). The CDR3 consists of 15 residues. CDR1 is MGHRA and CDR2 is YSYEKL in the germline V gene. Trimming stripped 4 bases from V and 6 bases from J, with 19 bases between.

The V call is TRBV6-1, the J call TRBJ1-2; TRBD1 matches at 10 bases. The CDR3 is 13 residues long. With 5 bases clipped from V and 6 bases from J, the junction kept 3 bases outside the gene matches. Germline V gives CDR1 MNHNS, CDR2 SASEGT. This chain's CDR3 is CASSSGQGDGYTF. The CDR3 bases are TGTGCCAGCAGTTCAGGACAGGGGGATGGCTACACCTTC.

The chain links TRBV20-1 to TRBJ2-1; 8 nucleotides agree with TRBD1. In germline, CDR1 is DFQATT, CDR2 SNEGSKA (reference sequence). With V trimmed by 2 bases and J by 4 bases, 7 bases remained unmatched. The length of the CDR3 is 15 residues. The CDR3 bases are TGCAGTGCTAGATCCCCGGGACAGGATTACAATGAGCAGTTCTTC. Its protein product is CSARSPGQDYNEQFF.

This clonotype occurred a few times. The rearrangement links TRBV7-9 to TRBJ2-3; weak D call: TRBD2 (5 bases). CDR1 and CDR2 from the germline V gene are SEHNR and FQNEAQ (reference sequence). CDR3 length: 15 amino acids. V lost 1 base and J lost 2, with 10 bases in between. The CDR3 sequence: CASSLEGLYTDTQYF. CDR3 DNA: TGTGCCAGCAGCTTAGAAGGACTTTACACAGATACGCAGTATTTT.

The J gene is TRBJ2-1, the V gene TRBV7-2; D ambiguous. The V gene's germline CDR1 is SGHTA and CDR2 FQGNSA. V lost 1 base and J lost 7, with 14 bases in between. This CDR3 spans 15 amino acids. The CDR3 nucleotides are TGTGCCAGCAGCTTAGGAGGCGGCAGAAGGAATGAGCAGTTCTTC. This gives the protein CASSLGGGRRNEQFF.

This clonotype was counted between two and nine times. This chain uses TRBV18 with TRBJ1-4, with D tentatively TRBD1 (6 bases). The CDR3 loop spans 13 amino acids. The germline V gene encodes CDR1 KGHSH and CDR2 LQKENI. The V gene lost 4 bases and the J gene lost 7 bases, with 10 bases spanning the gap. CDR3 bases: TGTGCCAGCTCACGAGGACAGTTTGAAAAACTGTTTTTT. Translated, it gives CASSRGQFEKLFF. Supplemented by reference TRBV18 and TRBJ1-4, the full variable domain reads NAGVMQNPRHLVRRRGQEARLRCSPMKGHSHVYWYRQLPEEGLKFMVYLQKENIIDESGMPKERFSAEFPKEGPSILRIQQVVRGDSAAYFCASSRGQFEKLFFGSGTQLSVL.

With regard to this clonotype: A single base separates this from a much larger clone, so it may be a read error. The CDR3, as DNA: TGTGCCAGCAGCCTCAGGAGCGGGGGGAGAGTCTCCGAGACGCAGTATTTT. This codes for CASSLRSGGRVSETQYF. The genes are TRBV7-2 and TRBJ2-3, with TRBD2 identical over 9 bases. The CDR3 spans 17 residues. Trimming removed 5 bases from V and 9 bases from J; junction bases left unmatched: 18. Per the germline V gene, CDR1 is SGHTA and CDR2 is FQGNSA.

This clonotype was observed a handful of times. The V call is TRBV7-2, the J call TRBJ1-5; D uncertain. This CDR3 spans 15 amino acids. Trimming cost V 1 base and J 0 bases, with 7 bases left between them. Germline V CDR1 and CDR2: SGHTA, FQGNSA. The CDR3 region has the DNA TGTGCCAGCAGCTTAGTCGCGGCTAGCAATCAGCCCCAGCATTTT. The encoded protein is CASSLVAASNQPQHF.

This clonotype was seen only a few times. As DNA, the CDR3 is TGTGCCAGCAGTTTAGCTGGAGGCAATCAGCCCCAGCATTTT. Translated: CASSLAGGNQPQHF. This chain connects TRBV12-3 or TRBV12-4 to TRBJ1-5; D gene ambiguous. The V and J ends lost 0 bases and 2 bases respectively, with 5 bases between them. The CDR3 loop spans 14 amino acids.

The table lists this clonotype with a few counts. The CDR3 DNA reads TGCAGTGCTCAACAGGGTTGGGAGACCCAGTACTTC. This gives the protein CSAQQGWETQYF. The rearrangement uses TRBV20-1 and TRBJ2-5; D might be TRBD1 (6 bases). Trimming left V 5 bases short and J 5 bases short, with 12 bases between. This CDR3 has 12 residues. Per germline, CDR1 DFQATT and CDR2 SNEGSKA (reference sequence).

In regard to this clonotype: One junction end does not reproduce the germline sequence, and a read error may be involved. This chain joins TRBV20-1 and TRBJ2-3; D remains ambiguous. CDR1 and CDR2 from the germline V gene are DFQATT and SNEGSKA (reference sequence). CDR3 length equals 11 residues. CDR3 amino acids: CSAPLSYEQYF. CDR3 in DNA: TGCAGTGCTCCGTTATCCTACGAGCAGTACTTT.

This clonotype was seen many times. The genes are TRBV28 and TRBJ1-2; 9 bases are shared with TRBD1. The CDR3 spans 12 residues. Trimming removed 10 bases from V and 7 bases from J; junction bases left unmatched: 7. Germline CDR1 reads MDHEN; CDR2 reads SYDVKM. CDR3 in amino acids: CATGGTGLGYTF. CDR3 coding DNA: TGTGCCACCGGGGGGACAGGGCTTGGCTACACCTTC.

This chain links TRBV27 with TRBJ2-1; D perhaps matches TRBD2 (6 bases). CDR1 and CDR2 (germline): MNHEY, SMNVEV (reference sequence). The CDR3 covers 16 residues. V was pared by 5 bases and J by 0 bases, with 14 bases between. The CDR3 is CASSEFRLVSYNEQFF. The CDR3 nucleotides are TGTGCCAGCAGTGAGTTTCGACTAGTCTCCTACAATGAGCAGTTCTTC.

The chain is built from TRBV24-1 and TRBJ2-1, with D possibly matching TRBD2 (6 bases). V was shortened by 9 bases and J by 4 bases, with 15 bases between the two germline ends. The CDR3 length is 14 residues. Per germline, CDR1 KGHDR and CDR2 SFDVKD. The CDR3 DNA reads TGTGCCACCCATTCGGGAGATGATTACAATGAGCAGTTCTTC. Protein product: CATHSGDDYNEQFF.

The chain recombines TRBV6-2 or TRBV6-3 with TRBJ2-4; no firm D call. The CDR3 loop spans 14 amino acids. CDR1 and CDR2 from the germline V gene are MNHEY and SVGEGT. The V gene lost 0 bases and the J gene lost 0 bases, with 3 bases spanning the gap. CDR3 sequence reads: CASSYSLAKNIQYF. CDR3 nucleotide sequence: TGTGCCAGCAGTTACTCTCTAGCCAAAAACATTCAGTACTTC.

The chain employs TRBV27 and TRBJ1-2; D unresolved. Trimming removed 2 bases from V and 4 bases from J, with 11 bases in between. Germline CDR1 MNHEY, CDR2 SMNVEV (reference sequence). This CDR3 contains 14 residues. CDR3 DNA: TGTGCCAGCAGTTTAGATCGCGGAACCTATGGCTACACCTTC. It specifies CASSLDRGTYGYTF.

This clonotype appeared a few times. V usage is TRBV20-1 and J usage is TRBJ2-5; tentative D call: TRBD2 (5 bases). This CDR3 contains 14 residues. Germline loops: CDR1 DFQATT, CDR2 SNEGSKA (reference sequence). The V and J ends lost 3 bases and 6 bases respectively, with 17 bases between them. For the CDR3, the DNA is TGCAGTGCTAGCTCGGGAATTACGGACCAGACCCAGTACTTC. Translating gives CSASSGITDQTQYF.

This chain connects TRBV3-1 to TRBJ2-3; 8 bases line up with TRBD1. The CDR3 contains 12 residues. The V gene's germline CDR1 is LGHDT and CDR2 YNNKEL (reference sequence). The V gene end was trimmed by 3 bases and the J gene end by 12 bases; junction bases not matched to a gene: 5. The CDR3 sequence: CASSQAGTGQYF. The CDR3 DNA reads as TGTGCCAGCAGCCAGGCCGGGACAGGACAGTATTTT.

The chain employs TRBV6-2 or TRBV6-3 and TRBJ2-5; possibly TRBD1 for D (5 bases). The CDR3 totals 13 residues. V lost 4 bases and J 5 bases, leaving 11 bases between the germline ends. Germline V gene data show CDR1 as MNHEY and CDR2 as SVGEGT. The CDR3 sequence is CASSWRQYETQYF. The CDR3 nucleotides are TGTGCCAGCAGTTGGAGACAGTACGAGACCCAGTACTTC.

This clonotype was counted between two and nine times. The V and J genes are TRBV20-1 and TRBJ2-5, with D possibly called TRBD1 or TRBD2 (5 bases each). V was pared by 6 bases and J by 4 bases, with 21 bases between. Looked up from germline, CDR1 is DFQATT and CDR2 is SNEGSKA (reference sequence). The CDR3 runs 15 residues. The CDR3 nucleotides are TGCAGTGCGCCCCCGGGACCCAACTCCCCAGAGACCCAGTACTTC. Protein sequence: CSAPPGPNSPETQYF.

The V call is TRBV6-6, the J call TRBJ1-1, with no clear D. Trimming left V 0 bases short and J 11 bases short, with 13 bases between. The CDR3 consists of 13 residues. The germline gives CDR1 MNHNY, CDR2 SVGAGI (reference sequence). DNA of the CDR3: TGTGCCAGCAGTTACTCCTCCTCTAACACGGCTTTCTTT. This sequence encodes CASSYSSSNTAFF.

J is TRBJ1-1 and V is TRBV29-1, with 9 bases that match TRBD1. Germline trimming cut 6 bases from V and 0 bases from J; bases unmatched to any gene: 5. The CDR3 length is 14 residues. Germline V lookup: CDR1 SQVTM, CDR2 ANQGSEA. The CDR3 DNA reads TGCAGCGTCCGACAGGGGGGGTTGAACACTGAAGCTTTCTTT. Its translation is CSVRQGGLNTEAFF.

This clonotype was observed a handful of times. The chain uses TRBV6-1 and TRBJ2-3; 10 bases line up with TRBD1. With 5 bases clipped from V and 4 bases from J, the junction kept 9 bases outside the gene matches. CDR1 is MNHNS, CDR2 SASEGT, per germline. The CDR3 covers 16 residues. This chain's CDR3 is CASSHGGTGVSDTQYF. The CDR3 DNA sequence: TGTGCCAGCAGTCACGGGGGGACAGGGGTTTCAGATACGCAGTATTTT.

The gene calls are TRBV11-2 and TRBJ2-3, with a weak D call TRBD2 (5 bases). Germline CDR1 reads SGHAT; CDR2 reads FQNNGV. V dropped 5 bases and J dropped 5 bases, with 14 bases sitting between them. The CDR3 has 14 amino acids. CDR3 nucleotides: TGTGCCAGCAGCCCCCAACTAGGGATAGATACGCAGTATTTT. Its protein is CASSPQLGIDTQYF.

The CDR3 loop reads CSAPVGASYEQYF. CDR3 in DNA: TGCAGTGCTCCGGTTGGGGCCAGCTACGAGCAGTACTTC. This chain joins TRBV20-1 and TRBJ2-7, with TRBD1 as a possible D gene (5 bases). CDR3 length equals 13 residues. CDR1 and CDR2 (germline): DFQATT, SNEGSKA (reference sequence). V shed 5 bases and J shed 3 bases, with 14 bases lying between them.

This clonotype has a handful of counts. The V call is TRBV28, the J call TRBJ1-2; 9 nucleotides agree with TRBD1. Per the germline V gene, CDR1 is MDHEN and CDR2 is SYDVKM. With V trimmed by 5 bases and J by 8 bases, 6 bases remained unmatched. The length of the CDR3 is 13 residues. CDR3 coding DNA: TGTGCCAGCAGTATCCTGGGACAGGGCGGCTACACCTTC. Translated, it gives CASSILGQGGYTF.